This T cell receptor beta chain was identified in a study of naive and memory T cell subsets. Looked up from germline, CDR1 is DFQATT and CDR2 is SNEGSKA (reference sequence). V was pared by 5 bases and J by 2 bases, with 19 bases between. The CDR3 extends over 15 amino acids. Remarks on this clonotype: Its specificity is not known.

The beta constant-region primer was an equimolar mix of two oligonucleotides covering TRBC1 and TRBC2. Using its own MiXCR run on the UMI-ligation and nested PCR reads, TCRdb lists one record per CDR3 protein. The sample includes about 80,000 distinct CDR3 sequences, about an eighth of them seen just once. After the first PCR, alpha and beta chain libraries were processed separately. Study observations and caveats: Clonotypes are single alpha or beta chains, not paired receptors.

The sequence was collected from a human donor in good health. The chain is built from TRBV20-1 and TRBJ2-7; D is possibly TRBD2 (6 bases). Sequencing was carried out using central memory CD4+ T cells from blood. In DNA, the CDR3 is TGCAGTGCTCAGAGGGGCGGGGTGCTTACCTACGAGCAGTACTTC. Translating it yields CSAQRGGVLTYEQYF.